The 21 T cell receptor beta chains in this list originate from one sample, sequenced in a study of T cells expressing NK-cell markers (dated by TCRdb to the early 2020s). Libraries were built with 5' RACE. The sequencing machine was an Illumina HiSeq 2000. TCRdb reprocessed the public reads and reports one entry per CDR3 protein sequence, without DNA. In this sample's table one finds around 180,000 distinct CDR3 sequences. The ten most abundant clones make up roughly 21% of the sample. Sequenced material: blood T cells: a sorted CD56 or NKG2C T cell subset, CD4+ or CD8+ T cells, or bulk PBMC T cells (not recorded which). The receptor set was obtained from a man aged 18 to 69 in good health.

V gene TRBV7-9 combines with J gene TRBJ1-4; checking the TCRdb D call of TRBD1 is not possible without DNA. Germline V gene lookup returns CDR1 SEHNR and CDR2 FQNEAQ (reference sequence). The CDR3 length is 15 residues. CDR3: CASSLADRTNEKLFF. Full variable domain (outside the CDR3, taken from reference TRBV7-9 and TRBJ1-4): DTGVSQNPRHKITKRGQNVTFRCDPISEHNRLYWYRQTLGQGPEFLTYFQNEAQLEKSRLLSDRFSAERPKGSFSTLEIQRTEQGDSAMYLCASSLADRTNEKLFFGSGTQLSVL.

V gene TRBV7-2 combines with J gene TRBJ2-1; TCRdb selects TRBD1, and the lack of DNA leaves this call unchecked. CDR1 and CDR2 (germline): SGHTA, FQGNSA. This CDR3 contains 17 residues. This chain's CDR3 is CASSLELQGKSYNEQFF.

This chain connects TRBV2 to TRBJ1-5; the TCRdb D gene call, TRBD1, has no DNA to confirm it. Germline V lookup: CDR1 SNHLY, CDR2 FYNNEI. The CDR3 loop spans 15 amino acids. The CDR3 here is CASSEAGRFNQPQHF.

The rearrangement uses TRBV12-5 and TRBJ2-1; the TRBD2 assignment by TCRdb is unverifiable without DNA. The germline V gene has CDR1 LGHNT and CDR2 FRNRAP. The CDR3 sequence is 17 residues long. CDR3 sequence reads: CASGLGHPSGTNNEQFF.

V gene TRBV4-2 combines with J gene TRBJ2-5; there is no DNA to check the TCRdb D call of TRBD1. Germline loops: CDR1 LGHNA, CDR2 YNFKEQ. The CDR3 is 18 amino acids. CDR3 in amino acids: CASSQGLGVSYGGETQYF.

The chain couples TRBV4-1 to TRBJ2-1; TCRdb proposes TRBD2, but this gene call is untestable without DNA. The germline V gene has CDR1 MGHRA and CDR2 YSYEKL. The CDR3 spans 17 residues. The CDR3 region is CASSQEWWTSEYNEQFF.

The chain joins TRBV4-1 to TRBJ2-4; TCRdb's D call, TRBD2, is unchecked because there is no DNA. Germline V CDR1 and CDR2: MGHRA, YSYEKL. CDR3 length: 19 residues. CDR3 sequence: CASSQNSGLAGGPGNIQYF.

The chain recombines TRBV4-2 with TRBJ1-2. Germline V CDR1 and CDR2: LGHNA, YNFKEQ. CDR3 length: 12 amino acids. This CDR3 is CASSPMGDGYTF.

The chain couples TRBV6-2 or TRBV6-3 to TRBJ2-4; TCRdb names TRBD1, which stays unverified in the absence of DNA. Germline lookup yields CDR1 MNHEY and CDR2 SVGEGT. This CDR3 spans 18 amino acids. The CDR3 sequence is CASSPPGQGNWAKNIQYF.

The V call is TRBV6-1, the J call TRBJ1-3. Germline-derived CDR1 and CDR2 are MNHNS and SASEGT. CDR3 length: 15 residues. The CDR3 sequence: CASHGWAVSGNTIYF.

This chain joins TRBV29-1 and TRBJ2-1; TCRdb indicates TRBD1, and absent DNA this call remains unverified. CDR1 is SQVTM, CDR2 ANQGSEA, per germline. The CDR3 covers 16 residues. This CDR3 reads CSVEGEDRKSYNEQFF.

The gene calls are TRBV16 and TRBJ1-1; checking the TCRdb D call of TRBD1 is not possible without DNA. The germline V gene has CDR1 KGHSY and CDR2 FQNENV. The CDR3 runs 15 residues. CDR3 amino acids: CASSPRGDRGPEAFF.

The chain combines TRBV2 with TRBJ1-4. The CDR3 is made up of 15 amino acids. Germline CDR1 is SNHLY and CDR2 is FYNNEI. CDR3 loop: CASSAQTATNEKLFF.

This chain joins TRBV6-5 and TRBJ1-1; TCRdb reports TRBD1, a call that lacks DNA to check it against. The CDR3 is 17 residues long. The germline CDR1 and CDR2 sequences are MNHEY and SVGAGI. CDR3 amino acids: CASSLVGQGRMYTEAFF.

V is TRBV5-6 and J is TRBJ1-1; the D gene TCRdb calls, TRBD1, cannot be checked with no DNA. This CDR3 is built from 16 residues. Germline loops: CDR1 SGHDT, CDR2 YYEEEE. CDR3 region: CASSLVVGGPNTEAFF.

The V call is TRBV6-5, the J call TRBJ2-3; TCRdb's D gene call, TRBD2, goes unchecked for lack of DNA. The CDR3 runs to 16 residues. CDR1 MNHEY and CDR2 SVGAGI come from the germline V gene. CDR3 loop: CASKKLAGGQTDTQYF.

The rearrangement links TRBV6-1 to TRBJ2-3; TCRdb indicates TRBD2, and absent DNA this call remains unverified. Germline V gene data show CDR1 as MNHNS and CDR2 as SASEGT. This CDR3 has 16 amino acids. CDR3 amino acids: CASRIDSGGSTVTQYF.

The chain joins TRBV13 to TRBJ1-1. CDR1 and CDR2 from the germline V gene are PRHDT and FYEKMQ (reference sequence). CDR3 length equals 13 residues. CDR3 loop: CASSFMGNTEAFF.

This sequence joins TRBV13 and TRBJ2-6; TCRdb selects TRBD1, and the lack of DNA leaves this call unchecked. This CDR3 is 15 amino acids long. Per the germline V gene, CDR1 is PRHDT and CDR2 is FYEKMQ (reference sequence). This chain's CDR3 is CASSPQGGGANVLTF.

The chain has TRBV5-1 and TRBJ1-6; absent DNA, TCRdb's TRBD1 call cannot be checked. Germline CDR1 SGHRS, CDR2 YFSETQ. The CDR3 covers 14 residues. CDR3 residues: CASQGAGVSSPLHF.

V and J are TRBV7-8 and TRBJ2-1. Germline V gene lookup returns CDR1 SGHVS and CDR2 FQNEAQ. The CDR3 runs 12 residues. CDR3: CASSLATGEQFF.